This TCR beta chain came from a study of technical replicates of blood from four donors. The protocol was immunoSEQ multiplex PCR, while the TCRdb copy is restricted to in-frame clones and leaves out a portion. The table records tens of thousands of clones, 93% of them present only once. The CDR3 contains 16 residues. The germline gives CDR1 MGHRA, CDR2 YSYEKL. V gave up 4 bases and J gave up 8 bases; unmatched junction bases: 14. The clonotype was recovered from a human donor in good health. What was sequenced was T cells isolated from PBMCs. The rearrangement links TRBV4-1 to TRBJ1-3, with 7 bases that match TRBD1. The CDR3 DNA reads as TGCGCCAGCAGCCGAACTTCAGGGGGATATGTCGACACCATATATTTT. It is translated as CASSRTSGGYVDTIYF.